What follows is one T cell receptor (beta chain) and its context. This entry belongs to a study of blood T cell repertoires in COVID-19. Turning to the study itself: The study drew acute and convalescent COVID-19 samples from the United States, Italy and Spain. The cDNA or gDNA used as material had been derived from T cells, B-cell-depleted T cells, or PBMCs.

Per the original data handling: How many nucleated cells were present was estimated from reference gene primer amplification. Some clones are missing from TCRdb's copy, which holds only in-frame ones; the method was immunoSEQ multiplex PCR. The DNA gave D and trimming, while V, J and clone size come from that table. The sample yields over 120,000 clones, around 89% seen once. CDR1 and CDR2 (germline): MNHNS, SASEGT. V was trimmed by 3 bases and J by 0 bases, leaving 11 bases between them. The CDR3 runs to 15 residues. Sequenced: peripheral blood. The J gene is TRBJ1-1, the V gene TRBV6-1; a possible D gene is TRBD1 (5 bases). The sequence derives from a man aged 60-69 years with active or convalescent COVID-19. CDR3: CASSDEGGVNTEAFF. The CDR3 bases are TGTGCCAGCAGTGATGAGGGAGGGGTGAACACTGAAGCTTTCTTT.